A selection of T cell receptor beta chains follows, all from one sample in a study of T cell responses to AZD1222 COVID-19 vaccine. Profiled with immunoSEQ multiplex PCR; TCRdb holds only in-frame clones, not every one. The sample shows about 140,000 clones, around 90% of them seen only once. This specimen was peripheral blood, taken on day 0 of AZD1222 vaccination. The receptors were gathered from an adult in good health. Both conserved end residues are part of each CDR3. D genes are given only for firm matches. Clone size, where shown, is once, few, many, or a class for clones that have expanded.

cdr3_aa: CASSFTGTSNQPQHF
cdr3_nt: TGTGCCAGCAGCTTCACAGGGACGAGCAATCAGCCCCAGCATTTT
v_call: TRBV7-9
j_call: TRBJ1-5
clone_size: -
d_call: -

cdr3_aa: CASSPGSGLSLEYF
cdr3_nt: TGTGCCAGCAGCCCCGGCTCAGGGCTGAGTCTAGAGTACTTC
v_call: TRBV3-1/TRBV3-2
j_call: TRBJ2-7
clone_size: -
d_call: -

cdr3_aa: CASSSRLAGTDTQYF
cdr3_nt: TGTGCCAGCAGTTCCCGACTAGCGGGCACAGATACGCAGTATTTT
v_call: TRBV28
j_call: TRBJ2-3
clone_size: -
d_call: TRBD2

cdr3_aa: CASSSMYTQYF
cdr3_nt: TGTGCCAGCAGCTCAATGTATACGCAGTATTTT
v_call: TRBV11-2
j_call: TRBJ2-3
clone_size: -
d_call: -

cdr3_aa: CASSRYEGPSYNEQFF
cdr3_nt: TGTGCCAGTAGCAGGTACGAGGGTCCCTCCTACAATGAGCAGTTCTTC
v_call: TRBV19
j_call: TRBJ2-1
clone_size: -
d_call: -

cdr3_aa: CASSLSGQTNSPLHF
cdr3_nt: TGCGCCAGCAGCTTGTCGGGACAGACAAATTCACCCCTCCACTTT
v_call: TRBV5-1
j_call: TRBJ1-6
clone_size: -
d_call: TRBD1

cdr3_aa: CASSPVEPGELFF
cdr3_nt: TGTGCCAGCAGCCCCGTGGAGCCCGGGGAGCTGTTTTTT
v_call: TRBV7-6
j_call: TRBJ2-2
clone_size: -
d_call: -

cdr3_aa: CASSGSLASDTQYF
cdr3_nt: TGTGCCAGCAGCGGATCCTTAGCGTCAGATACGCAGTATTTT
v_call: TRBV7-2
j_call: TRBJ2-3
clone_size: -
d_call: -

cdr3_aa: CASSETGQAREQFF
cdr3_nt: TGTGCCAGCAGTGAGACGGGACAGGCACGGGAGCAGTTCTTC
v_call: TRBV27
j_call: TRBJ2-1
clone_size: once
d_call: TRBD1

cdr3_aa: CASSPPLVGGSGEQFF
cdr3_nt: TGTGCCAGCTCACCACCGTTAGTAGGGGGGTCTGGTGAGCAGTTCTTC
v_call: TRBV18
j_call: TRBJ2-1
clone_size: -
d_call: -

cdr3_aa: CASSSSVSTYNEQFF
cdr3_nt: TGCGCCAGCAGCTCCAGTGTGTCAACCTACAATGAGCAGTTCTTC
v_call: TRBV5-1
j_call: TRBJ2-1
clone_size: -
d_call: -

cdr3_aa: CASSLPPRLAVYNEQFF
cdr3_nt: TGTGCCAGCAGCTTACCCCCAAGACTAGCGGTATACAATGAGCAGTTCTTC
v_call: TRBV7-9
j_call: TRBJ2-1
clone_size: -
d_call: TRBD2

cdr3_aa: CSVELGQSYEQYF
cdr3_nt: TGCAGCGTTGAACTGGGACAGTCCTACGAGCAGTACTTC
v_call: TRBV29-1
j_call: TRBJ2-7
clone_size: -
d_call: TRBD1

cdr3_aa: CASGLENFYGYTF
cdr3_nt: TGTGCTAGTGGTTTGGAGAACTTTTATGGCTACACCTTC
v_call: TRBV12-5
j_call: TRBJ1-2
clone_size: -
d_call: -

cdr3_aa: CASTSEAMNTEAFF
cdr3_nt: TGTGCCAGTACGTCTGAAGCCATGAACACTGAAGCTTTCTTT
v_call: TRBV19
j_call: TRBJ1-1
clone_size: -
d_call: -

cdr3_aa: CASISQGLRADTQYF
cdr3_nt: TGTGCCAGCATCTCGCAGGGCCTCAGGGCAGATACGCAGTATTTT
v_call: TRBV2
j_call: TRBJ2-3
clone_size: -
d_call: -

cdr3_aa: CSVGSRVGVGDTQYF
cdr3_nt: TGCAGCGTTGGGAGCCGAGTGGGAGTGGGAGATACGCAGTATTTT
v_call: TRBV29-1
j_call: TRBJ2-3
clone_size: -
d_call: -

cdr3_aa: CASSWERGPVSDTQYF
cdr3_nt: TGTGCCAGCAGCTGGGAGCGGGGCCCGGTCTCAGATACGCAGTATTTT
v_call: TRBV5-8
j_call: TRBJ2-3
clone_size: -
d_call: TRBD2

cdr3_aa: CARDSNYGYTF
cdr3_nt: TGCGCCAGAGACAGTAACTATGGCTACACCTTC
v_call: TRBV5-1
j_call: TRBJ1-2
clone_size: -
d_call: -

cdr3_aa: CASSFYRLVGPNSYNEQFF
cdr3_nt: TGTGCCAGCAGCTTCTATCGACTAGTTGGACCCAACTCCTACAATGAGCAGTTCTTC
v_call: TRBV7-8
j_call: TRBJ2-1
clone_size: -
d_call: -

cdr3_aa: CASSADRVNGQPQHF
cdr3_nt: TGTGCCAGTAGTGCGGACAGGGTGAACGGTCAGCCCCAGCATTTT
v_call: TRBV19
j_call: TRBJ1-5
clone_size: -
d_call: TRBD1

cdr3_aa: CASSQEVAGSPYEQYF
cdr3_nt: TGTGCCAGCAGCCAAGAAGTGGCGGGTAGCCCTTACGAGCAGTACTTC
v_call: TRBV4-2
j_call: TRBJ2-7
clone_size: -
d_call: -

cdr3_aa: CASSPQRELYEQYF
cdr3_nt: TGTGCCAGTAGTCCTCAGCGGGAGTTATACGAGCAGTACTTC
v_call: TRBV19
j_call: TRBJ2-7
clone_size: once
d_call: TRBD2

cdr3_aa: CASSRMVVVFYNEQFF
cdr3_nt: TGTGCCAGTAGTAGGATGGTTGTCGTATTTTACAATGAGCAGTTCTTC
v_call: TRBV19
j_call: TRBJ2-1
clone_size: -
d_call: -

cdr3_aa: CASSQAGVNSPLHF
cdr3_nt: TGCGCCAGCAGCCAGGCAGGGGTTAATTCACCCCTCCACTTT
v_call: TRBV4-3
j_call: TRBJ1-6
clone_size: -
d_call: -

cdr3_aa: CASSIVGGTTDTQYF
cdr3_nt: TGTGCCAGTAGTATAGTTGGCGGGACAACAGATACGCAGTATTTT
v_call: TRBV19
j_call: TRBJ2-3
clone_size: -
d_call: -

cdr3_aa: CASSWGGRGVTEAFF
cdr3_nt: TGTGCCAGCAGCTGGGGGGGCAGGGGCGTCACTGAAGCTTTCTTT
v_call: TRBV5-4
j_call: TRBJ1-1
clone_size: -
d_call: -